This paragraph reports one T cell receptor beta chain. What it binds is unknown. This table comes from immunoSEQ multiplex PCR, and its TCRdb copy is limited to in-frame clones, with some not included. The sample carries fewer than 150,000 clones, roughly 89% recorded once. CDR3 length: 15 residues. The trim removed 4 bases at V and 1 base at J, leaving 5 bases unmatched. CDR1 and CDR2 (germline): SGHTA, FQGNSA. The data derive from a study of T cell responses to AZD1222 COVID-19 vaccine. Background on the study: Pooling covered second doses at about 4 or about 12 weeks.

Study-wide results and caveats: Donor demographics were predominantly white British with a female majority; clonal diversity may be underestimated.

The V and J genes are TRBV7-2 and TRBJ2-3; the match to TRBD1 covers 7 bases. The sequencing here drew on peripheral blood, taken on day 0 of AZD1222 vaccination. This TCR derives from an adult in good health. The CDR3 coding sequence is TGTGCCAGCAGCTCAGACAGGGTCGGCACAGATACGCAGTATTTT. Translating it yields CASSSDRVGTDTQYF.